This T cell receptor beta chain was identified during a study of technical replicates of blood from several donors. Only in-frame clones appear in the TCRdb table, and some are missing; sequencing was by immunoSEQ multiplex PCR. The data contain 68,000 or so clones, 95% to 97% of them singletons. Germline V gives CDR1 MDHEN, CDR2 SYDVKM. The ends lost 4 bases at V and 6 bases at J; junction bases unmatched: 10. CDR3 size: 16 residues. This chain uses TRBV28 with TRBJ2-2; 8 nucleotides match TRBD1. The sequence was obtained from a human donor in good health. Sequencing used T cells isolated from PBMCs. The DNA for the CDR3 is TGTGCCAGCAGTTCAGCAGGGGGCCTTATGGCCGGGGAGCTGTTTTTT. The encoded protein is CASSSAGGLMAGELFF.